These 29 T cell receptor beta chains came from one sample sequenced in a study of shared clonotypes between healthy human individuals (dated by TCRdb to the early 2020s). Libraries were made using the immunoSEQ multiplex PCR assay. TCRdb took over this immuneACCESS table, retaining in-frame rearrangements with V and J assigned. Such tables are incomplete; in checked studies, under half of the missing clones stem from an unresolved V gene, and the remainder is unexplained. Across this sample there are fewer than 800,000 clones, with 90% to 95% seen only once. Approximately 24% of the sample is in the top ten clones. For the CD8 naive samples, CD45RO-negative cells were positively selected for CCR7, yielding a CD45RA+CCR7+ population from which TemRA cells were excluded. Sequencing used naive CD8+ T cells sorted from blood. What the cell subset or site label conveys for this sample: CD45RA+CCR7+. Receptor source: a man aged 25-45 years in good health.

This clone is a singleton in its sample. J is TRBJ2-7 and V is TRBV4-3, with 12 bases lining up with TRBD2. Per the germline V gene, CDR1 is LGHNA and CDR2 is YSLEER. Trimming took 0 bases from V and 0 from J; bases not matched to a gene: 6. The CDR3 loop spans 18 amino acids. In DNA form, the CDR3 reads TGCGCCAGCAGCCAAGAATCTAAGACTAGCGGGAGCTCCTACGAGCAGTACTTC. Amino acids: CASSQESKTSGSSYEQYF.

This clone is a singleton in its sample. V gene TRBV13 combines with J gene TRBJ2-4; TRBD2 matches 14 bases. Looked up from germline, CDR1 is PRHDT and CDR2 is FYEKMQ (reference sequence). After removal of 4 bases from V and 8 bases from J, the junction contained 7 bases not matched to a gene. The CDR3 is 16 amino acids. CDR3 sequence: CASSSHGTSGRYIQYF. For the CDR3, the DNA is TGTGCCAGCAGCTCCCACGGGACTAGCGGGAGATACATTCAGTACTTC.

The rearrangement uses TRBV6-5 and TRBJ1-2; D is possibly TRBD1 (5 bases). The CDR3 runs to 12 residues. Looked up from germline, CDR1 is MNHEY and CDR2 is SVGAGI. V lost 2 bases and J 7 bases, leaving 8 bases between the germline ends. CDR3 sequence reads: CASSYGGSGYTF. CDR3 in DNA: TGTGCCAGCAGTTACGGGGGTTCTGGCTACACCTTC.

This rearrangement joins TRBV5-6 to TRBJ2-5; D call uncertain. The V end was cut by 2 bases, the J end by 5 bases, with 10 bases between. Germline V lookup: CDR1 SGHDT, CDR2 YYEEEE. The CDR3 totals 13 residues. CDR3 protein: CASSFSGTETQYF. In nucleotides, the CDR3 is TGTGCCAGCAGCTTCTCAGGAACTGAGACCCAGTACTTC.

In this sample, this clone turned up a few times. This chain joins TRBV10-3 and TRBJ1-2; D uncertain. Germline V CDR1 and CDR2: ENHRY, SYGVKD. V lost 2 bases to trimming and J lost 0 bases, with 16 bases between them. The CDR3 is 17 residues long. CDR3 amino acids: CAISEPFFRVTNYGYTF. The CDR3 DNA reads as TGTGCCATCAGTGAGCCTTTCTTTAGGGTTACTAACTATGGCTACACCTTC.

The CDR3 nucleotides read TGTGCCAGCAGCTTACAGGGACTAGCGGGGGACTACAATGAGCAGTTCTTC. It encodes CASSLQGLAGDYNEQFF. The V and J genes are TRBV7-2 and TRBJ2-1; 14 positions match TRBD2. The V segment lost 2 bases and the J segment 3 bases; nucleotides outside the gene matches: 3. The CDR3 sequence is 17 residues long. The germline V gene has CDR1 SGHTA and CDR2 FQGNSA.

This sequence joins TRBV28 and TRBJ1-5, with TRBD1 identical over 8 bases. With 7 bases clipped from V and 3 bases from J, the junction kept 5 bases outside the gene matches. CDR3 length equals 14 residues. Germline V lookup: CDR1 MDHEN, CDR2 SYDVKM. The CDR3 DNA sequence: TGTGCCAGCAAGGAGACAGGGGACAATCAGCCCCAGCATTTT. Its translation: CASKETGDNQPQHF. The whole variable domain, filled in from reference TRBV28 and TRBJ1-5, reads DVKVTQSSRYLVKRTGEKVFLECVQDMDHENMFWYRQDPGLGLRLIYFSYDVKMKEKGDIPEGYSVSREKKERFSLILESASTNQTSMYLCASKETGDNQPQHFGDGTRLSIL.

The chain is built from TRBV27 and TRBJ2-7; D may correspond to TRBD1 or TRBD2 (7 bases each). CDR3 length equals 15 residues. Trimming cost V 3 bases and J 6 bases, with 18 bases left between them. Germline-derived CDR1 and CDR2 are MNHEY and SMNVEV (reference sequence). This CDR3 reads CASSLEFTGEGEQYF. The CDR3 coding sequence is TGTGCCAGCAGTTTGGAGTTTACAGGGGAGGGCGAGCAGTACTTC.

This chain joins TRBV10-3 and TRBJ2-7; D might be TRBD1 (5 bases). CDR3 length: 14 residues. Germline CDR1 is ENHRY and CDR2 is SYGVKD. Trimming left V 6 bases short and J 5 bases short, with 17 bases between. CDR3 sequence reads: CAIRASVGADEQYF. Here the CDR3 DNA reads TGTGCCATCAGAGCTTCTGTAGGGGCCGACGAGCAGTACTTC.

This clone was detected only once. The gene calls are TRBV7-2 and TRBJ2-3, with 11 bases identical to TRBD1. The CDR3 has 16 amino acids. Germline V gives CDR1 SGHTA, CDR2 FQGNSA. With V trimmed by 5 bases and J by 3 bases, 7 bases remained unmatched. CDR3 sequence reads: CASSIWTGGVTDTQYF. The CDR3 bases are TGTGCCAGCAGCATATGGACAGGGGGCGTTACAGATACGCAGTATTTT. The complete variable domain, with remaining parts taken from reference TRBV7-2 and TRBJ2-3, reads GAGVSQSPSNKVTEKGKDVELRCDPISGHTALYWYRQSLGQGLEFLIYFQGNSAPDKSGLPSDRFSAERTGGSVSTLTIQRTQQEDSAVYLCASSIWTGGVTDTQYFGPGTRLTVL.

The DNA for the CDR3 is TGTGCCAGCAGCCACGGGACAGGGGTAGCCTACGAGCAGTACTTC. Its translation is CASSHGTGVAYEQYF. The chain links TRBV14 to TRBJ2-7; 10 bases agree with TRBD1. Germline V gene lookup returns CDR1 SGHDN and CDR2 FVKESK. The CDR3 has 15 amino acids. The V and J ends lost 3 bases and 2 bases, in that order; junction bases with no gene match: 4.

The chain carries TRBV2 and TRBJ1-4; 7 bases map to TRBD1. This CDR3 comprises 17 residues. In germline, CDR1 is SNHLY, CDR2 FYNNEI. The ends lost 0 bases at V and 5 bases at J; junction bases unmatched: 9. DNA of the CDR3: TGTGCCAGCAGTGAAGCGGGGACAGTACTAACAAATGAAAAACTGTTTTTT. It translates to CASSEAGTVLTNEKLFF.

In its sample, this clone was seen once. The chain recombines TRBV7-9 with TRBJ2-7; 9 nucleotides match TRBD2. The CDR3 has 17 amino acids. The trim removed 3 bases at V and 1 base at J, leaving 10 bases unmatched. The germline gives CDR1 SEHNR, CDR2 FQNEAQ (reference sequence). This CDR3 reads CASSFYLAGLQSYEQYF. The DNA of the CDR3 is TGTGCCAGCAGCTTCTACCTAGCGGGACTACAGTCCTACGAGCAGTACTTC.

The chain uses TRBV6-4 and TRBJ2-1; D is perhaps TRBD2 (7 bases). CDR1 is MRHNA and CDR2 is SNTAGT in the germline V gene. Trimming removed 1 base from V and 8 bases from J, with 12 bases in between. This CDR3 is built from 14 residues. The CDR3 sequence is CASSDLQGRDEQFF. CDR3 DNA: TGTGCCAGCAGTGACTTGCAGGGGAGGGATGAGCAGTTCTTC.

The rearrangement uses TRBV27 and TRBJ2-7; 8 nucleotides agree with TRBD2. V was pared by 4 bases and J by 4 bases, with 9 bases of the junction left unmatched. The CDR3 runs to 15 residues. The germline V gene has CDR1 MNHEY and CDR2 SMNVEV (reference sequence). CDR3 protein: CASSYGLARGYEQYF. The CDR3 DNA reads as TGTGCCAGCAGTTACGGACTAGCAAGGGGTTACGAGCAGTACTTC.

This chain joins TRBV13 and TRBJ2-5; D unclear. V gave up 4 bases and J gave up 1 base, with 7 bases separating them. The CDR3 is 13 amino acids. Germline V gene sequence: CDR1 PRHDT, CDR2 FYEKMQ (reference sequence). The CDR3 spells CASSSGGQETQYF. CDR3 sequence (DNA): TGTGCCAGCAGCTCCGGTGGCCAAGAGACCCAGTACTTC.

Worth noting for this clone: The junction and the germline gene differ at one end; a read error may be behind it. This chain links TRBV2 with TRBJ2-7; tentative D call: TRBD1 (6 bases). The CDR3 covers 13 residues. The germline CDR1 and CDR2 sequences are SNHLY and FYNNEI. The CDR3 DNA is TGTGCCAGCAGGGAAGGGGGCTCCTACGAGCAGTACTTC. It is translated as CASREGGSYEQYF.

The V and J genes are TRBV27 and TRBJ2-1; possibly TRBD2 for D (5 bases). Trimming shortened V by 1 base and J by 4 bases, and 11 bases separated the two germline ends. Germline loops: CDR1 MNHEY, CDR2 SMNVEV (reference sequence). The CDR3 covers 15 residues. The CDR3 spells CASSLLLGEYNEQFF. In nucleotides, the CDR3 is TGTGCCAGCAGTTTATTACTCGGGGAATACAATGAGCAGTTCTTC.

The chain couples TRBV7-8 to TRBJ2-1, with 7 nucleotides matching TRBD1. Germline lookup yields CDR1 SGHVS and CDR2 FQNEAQ. CDR3 size: 16 residues. V lost 0 bases and J lost 8; bases outside the gene matches: 10. In nucleotides, the CDR3 is TGTGCCAGCAGCTTAGCTTCCGGGACAGCGATTGATGAGCAGTTCTTC. This gives the protein CASSLASGTAIDEQFF.

The chain employs TRBV27 and TRBJ1-2, with a possible D match to TRBD1 (5 bases). The CDR3 totals 14 residues. V lost 2 bases and J 2 bases, leaving 9 bases between the germline ends. CDR1 is MNHEY and CDR2 is SMNVEV in the germline V gene (reference sequence). CDR3 nucleotides: TGTGCCAGCAGTTTACTCGCAGGGAACTATGGCTACACCTTC. Amino acid sequence: CASSLLAGNYGYTF.

This chain uses TRBV7-3 with TRBJ2-1; D may be TRBD2 (5 bases). This CDR3 is 13 amino acids long. The V end was cut by 3 bases, the J end by 6 bases, with 9 bases between. Germline loops: CDR1 SGHTA, CDR2 FQGTGA. CDR3: CASSFSGRNEQFF. The CDR3 nucleotides read TGTGCCAGCAGCTTCAGCGGACGCAATGAGCAGTTCTTC.

This clone has just one count. V gene TRBV14 combines with J gene TRBJ1-1; TRBD1 might be the D (5 bases). Germline CDR1 is SGHDN and CDR2 is FVKESK. The CDR3 sequence is 14 residues long. Trimming left V 4 bases short and J 1 base short, with 10 bases between. CDR3 protein: CASSPDRGNTEAFF. CDR3 sequence (DNA): TGTGCCAGCAGCCCAGATAGGGGGAACACTGAAGCTTTCTTT.

As concerns this clone: Relative to the germline gene, one junction end is altered; a read error may explain this. The V gene is TRBV2, the J gene TRBJ2-5; tentatively, D is TRBD1 (6 bases). Germline CDR1 reads SNHLY; CDR2 reads FYNNEI. The CDR3 is 14 residues long. CDR3 in amino acids: CASQILRGGQTQYF. The CDR3 DNA follows: TGTGCCAGTCAAATCCTCAGGGGTGGACAGACCCAATACTTC.

The chain employs TRBV7-9 and TRBJ1-1; tentatively, D is TRBD1 (5 bases). The CDR3 has 14 amino acids. The V and J ends lost 2 bases and 7 bases respectively, with 14 bases between them. Germline CDR1 and CDR2: SEHNR and FQNEAQ (reference sequence). CDR3 in DNA: TGTGCCAGCAGCTTAAATGGGGGAGGGGTTGAAGCTTTCTTT. It codes for CASSLNGGGVEAFF.

The chain is built from TRBV7-9 and TRBJ2-1, with 8 bases lining up with TRBD2. Germline CDR1 and CDR2: SEHNR and FQNEAQ (reference sequence). This CDR3 spans 14 amino acids. Trimming removed 6 bases from V and 1 base from J; junction bases left unmatched: 2. CDR3 amino acids: CASRTSESYNEQFF. The CDR3 DNA reads TGTGCCAGCAGGACTAGCGAGTCCTACAATGAGCAGTTCTTC.

This clone has just one count. V gene TRBV4-3 combines with J gene TRBJ2-7; 9 bases map to TRBD2. Germline trimming cut 0 bases from V and 4 bases from J; bases unmatched to any gene: 4. This CDR3 has 15 amino acids. Germline loops: CDR1 LGHNA, CDR2 YSLEER. CDR3 loop: CASSQDNAGGYEQYF. In DNA, the CDR3 is TGCGCCAGCAGCCAAGATAATGCGGGAGGGTACGAGCAGTACTTC.

V is TRBV7-9 and J is TRBJ2-7; tentative D call: TRBD1 (6 bases). The CDR3 contains 12 residues. Germline loops: CDR1 SEHNR, CDR2 FQNEAQ (reference sequence). Trimming left V 6 bases short and J 6 bases short, with 12 bases between. The CDR3 sequence: CASSQGSSEQYF. In nucleotides, the CDR3 is TGTGCCAGCAGTCAGGGGAGTAGCGAGCAGTACTTC. The full variable domain, with the rest looked up from reference TRBV7-9 and TRBJ2-7, is DTGVSQNPRHKITKRGQNVTFRCDPISEHNRLYWYRQTLGQGPEFLTYFQNEAQLEKSRLLSDRFSAERPKGSFSTLEIQRTEQGDSAMYLCASSQGSSEQYFGPGTRLTVT.

This rearrangement joins TRBV6-1 to TRBJ1-2, with D perhaps matching TRBD1 (6 bases). The germline gives CDR1 MNHNS, CDR2 SASEGT. V lost 7 bases and J lost 3, with 9 bases in between. CDR3 length: 12 residues. In nucleotides, the CDR3 is TGTGCCAGCACGGGGGCCTACTATGGCTACACCTTC. Translating gives CASTGAYYGYTF.

The chain uses TRBV5-1 and TRBJ2-7; D perhaps matches TRBD2 (6 bases). The CDR3 is made up of 16 amino acids. Trimming cost V 2 bases and J 3 bases, with 18 bases left between them. Per germline, CDR1 SGHRS and CDR2 YFSETQ. CDR3 in DNA: TGCGCCAGCAGCTTCGGCGGCGGGATGACAGTCTACGAGCAGTACTTC. This encodes CASSFGGGMTVYEQYF. The complete variable domain, with remaining parts taken from reference TRBV5-1 and TRBJ2-7, reads KAGVTQTPRYLIKTRGQQVTLSCSPISGHRSVSWYQQTPGQGLQFLFEYFSETQRNKGNFPGRFSGRQFSNSRSEMNVSTLELGDSALYLCASSFGGGMTVYEQYFGPGTRLTVT.